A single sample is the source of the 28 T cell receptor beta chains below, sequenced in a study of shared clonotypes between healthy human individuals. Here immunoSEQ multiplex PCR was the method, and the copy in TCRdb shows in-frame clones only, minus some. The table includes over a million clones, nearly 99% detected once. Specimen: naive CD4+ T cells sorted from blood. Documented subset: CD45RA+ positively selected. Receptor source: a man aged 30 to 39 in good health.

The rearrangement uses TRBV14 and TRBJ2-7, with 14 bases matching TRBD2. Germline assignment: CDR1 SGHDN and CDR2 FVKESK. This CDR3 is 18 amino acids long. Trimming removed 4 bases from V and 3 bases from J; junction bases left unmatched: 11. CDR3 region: CASSLSGLAGAVGYEQYF. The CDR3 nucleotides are TGTGCCAGCAGCCTTTCGGGACTAGCGGGAGCTGTAGGCTACGAGCAGTACTTC.

CDR3 sequence reads: CSAPWTSGNEQFF. In DNA form, the CDR3 reads TGCAGCGCTCCTTGGACTAGCGGCAATGAGCAGTTCTTC. V usage is TRBV29-1 and J usage is TRBJ2-1; 10 bases match TRBD2. V trimming: 7 bases; J trimming: 6 bases; junction bases outside the gene matches: 6. Germline V CDR1 and CDR2: SQVTM, ANQGSEA. CDR3 length equals 13 residues.

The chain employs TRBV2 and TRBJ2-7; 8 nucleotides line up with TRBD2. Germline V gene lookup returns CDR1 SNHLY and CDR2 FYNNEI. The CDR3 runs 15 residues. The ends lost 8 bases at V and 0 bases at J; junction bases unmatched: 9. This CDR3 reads CASHLLAVSSYEQYF. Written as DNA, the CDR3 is TGTGCCAGCCACTTACTAGCGGTAAGCTCCTACGAGCAGTACTTC.

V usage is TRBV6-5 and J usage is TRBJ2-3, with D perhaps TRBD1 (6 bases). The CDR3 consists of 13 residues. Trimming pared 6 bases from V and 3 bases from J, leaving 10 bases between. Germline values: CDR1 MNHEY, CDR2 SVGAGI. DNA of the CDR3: TGTGCCAGCAGGACAACAGGGACAGATACGCAGTATTTT. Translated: CASRTTGTDTQYF.

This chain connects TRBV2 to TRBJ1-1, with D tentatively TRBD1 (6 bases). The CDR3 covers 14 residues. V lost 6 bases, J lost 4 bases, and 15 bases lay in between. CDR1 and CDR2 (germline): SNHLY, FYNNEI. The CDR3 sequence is CASRVEVGATEAFF. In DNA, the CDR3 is TGTGCCAGCAGGGTTGAGGTGGGGGCCACTGAAGCTTTCTTT.

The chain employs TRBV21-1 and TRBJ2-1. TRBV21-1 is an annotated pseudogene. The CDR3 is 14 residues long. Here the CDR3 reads CASSKRRGDNEQFF. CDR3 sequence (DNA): TGTGCCAGCAGCAAAAGGAGAGGGGACAATGAGCAGTTCTTC.

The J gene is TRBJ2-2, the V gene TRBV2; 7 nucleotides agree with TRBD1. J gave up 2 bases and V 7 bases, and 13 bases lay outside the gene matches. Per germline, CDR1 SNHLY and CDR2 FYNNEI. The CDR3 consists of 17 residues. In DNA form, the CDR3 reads TGTGCCAGCACCCGGACAGGCATGAGTCACAACACCGGGGAGCTGTTTTTT. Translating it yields CASTRTGMSHNTGELFF.

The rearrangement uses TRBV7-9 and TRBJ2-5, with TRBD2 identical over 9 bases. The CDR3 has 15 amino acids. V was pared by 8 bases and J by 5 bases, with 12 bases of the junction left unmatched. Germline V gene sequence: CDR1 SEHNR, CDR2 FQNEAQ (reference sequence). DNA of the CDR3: TGTGCCAGCGCATTTGGACTAGCGTTCTTGGAGACCCAGTACTTC. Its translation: CASAFGLAFLETQYF.

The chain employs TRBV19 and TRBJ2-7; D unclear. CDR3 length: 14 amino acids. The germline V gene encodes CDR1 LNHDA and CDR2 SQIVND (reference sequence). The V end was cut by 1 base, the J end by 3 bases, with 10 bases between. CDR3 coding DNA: TGTGCCAGTAGTATAGCGGTAGGAGACTACGAGCAGTACTTC. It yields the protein CASSIAVGDYEQYF. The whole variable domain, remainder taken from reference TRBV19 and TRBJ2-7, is DGGITQSPKYLFRKEGQNVTLSCEQNLNHDAMYWYRQDPGQGLRLIYYSQIVNDFQKGDIAEGYSVSREKKESFPLTVTSAQKNPTAFYLCASSIAVGDYEQYFGPGTRLTVT.

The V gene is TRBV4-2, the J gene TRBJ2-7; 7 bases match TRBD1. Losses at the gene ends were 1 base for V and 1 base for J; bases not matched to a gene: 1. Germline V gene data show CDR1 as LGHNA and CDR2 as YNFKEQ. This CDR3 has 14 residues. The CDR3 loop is CASSQGDSSYEQYF. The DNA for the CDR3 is TGTGCCAGCAGCCAAGGGGACAGTTCCTACGAGCAGTACTTC.

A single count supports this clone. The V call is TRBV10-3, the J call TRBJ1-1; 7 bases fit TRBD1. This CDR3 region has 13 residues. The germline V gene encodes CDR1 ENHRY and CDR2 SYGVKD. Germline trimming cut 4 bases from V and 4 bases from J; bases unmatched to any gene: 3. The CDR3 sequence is CAISGGGGTEAFF. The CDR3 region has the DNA TGTGCCATCAGTGGAGGGGGCGGCACTGAAGCTTTCTTT.

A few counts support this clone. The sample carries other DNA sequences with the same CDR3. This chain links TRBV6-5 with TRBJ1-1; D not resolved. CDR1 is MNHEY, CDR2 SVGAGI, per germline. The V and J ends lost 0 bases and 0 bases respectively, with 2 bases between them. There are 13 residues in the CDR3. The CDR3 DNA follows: TGTGCCAGCAGTTACTCCATGAACACTGAAGCTTTCTTT. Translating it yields CASSYSMNTEAFF.

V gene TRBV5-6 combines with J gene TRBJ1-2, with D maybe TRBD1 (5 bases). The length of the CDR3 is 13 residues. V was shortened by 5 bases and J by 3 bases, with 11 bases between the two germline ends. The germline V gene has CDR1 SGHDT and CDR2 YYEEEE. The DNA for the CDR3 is TGTGCCAGCAGTTCGGGGACTGACTATGGCTACACCTTC. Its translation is CASSSGTDYGYTF. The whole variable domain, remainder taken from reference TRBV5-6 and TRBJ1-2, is DAGVTQSPTHLIKTRGQQVTLRCSPKSGHDTVSWYQQALGQGPQFIFQYYEEEERQRGNFPDRFSGHQFPNYSSELNVNALLLGDSALYLCASSSGTDYGYTFGSGTRLTVV.

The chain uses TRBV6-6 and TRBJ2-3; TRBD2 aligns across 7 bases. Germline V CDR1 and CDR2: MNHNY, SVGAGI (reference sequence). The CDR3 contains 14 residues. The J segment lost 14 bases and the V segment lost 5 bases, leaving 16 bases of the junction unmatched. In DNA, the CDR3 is TGTGCCAGCAGTGCCCAGGGAATTGTCCCGGGGGGGTATTTT. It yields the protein CASSAQGIVPGGYF.

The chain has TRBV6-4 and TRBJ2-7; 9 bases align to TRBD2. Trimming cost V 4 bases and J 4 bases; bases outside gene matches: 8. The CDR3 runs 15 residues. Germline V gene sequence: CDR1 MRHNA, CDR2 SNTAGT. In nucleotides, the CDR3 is TGTGCCAGCAGTGTCTCGGCTAGCGGGATTTACGAGCAGTACTTC. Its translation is CASSVSASGIYEQYF.

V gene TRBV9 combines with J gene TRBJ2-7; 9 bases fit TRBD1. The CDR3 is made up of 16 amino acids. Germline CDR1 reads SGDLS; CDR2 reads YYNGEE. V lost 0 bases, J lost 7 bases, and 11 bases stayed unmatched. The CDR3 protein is CASSVGPQQGAWEQYF. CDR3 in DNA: TGTGCCAGCAGCGTAGGGCCCCAACAGGGGGCCTGGGAGCAGTACTTC.

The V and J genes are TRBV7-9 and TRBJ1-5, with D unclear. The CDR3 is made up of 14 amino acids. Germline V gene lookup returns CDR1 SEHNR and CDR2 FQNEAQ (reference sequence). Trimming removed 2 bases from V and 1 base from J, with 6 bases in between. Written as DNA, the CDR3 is TGTGCCAGCAGCTTAAGCTTCAGCAATCAGCCCCAGCATTTT. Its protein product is CASSLSFSNQPQHF.

CDR3 sequence: CASSSSGTGGWNEQFF. DNA of the CDR3: TGTGCCAGCAGCTCATCCGGGACAGGGGGCTGGAATGAGCAGTTCTTC. The chain joins TRBV11-3 to TRBJ2-1; 12 positions match TRBD1. CDR1 is SGHNT, CDR2 YENEEA, per germline. The V segment lost 4 bases and the J segment 7 bases; nucleotides outside the gene matches: 8. The CDR3 contains 16 residues.

CDR3 sequence (DNA): TGTGCCAGCAGCTCCAAAGGGGACACTGAAGCTTTCTTT. Protein sequence: CASSSKGDTEAFF. This chain joins TRBV5-4 and TRBJ1-1, with D possibly matching TRBD1 (5 bases). The CDR3 has 13 residues. V was cut by 3 bases and J by 3 bases, with 9 bases left in between. Germline loops: CDR1 SGHNT, CDR2 YYREEE (reference sequence).

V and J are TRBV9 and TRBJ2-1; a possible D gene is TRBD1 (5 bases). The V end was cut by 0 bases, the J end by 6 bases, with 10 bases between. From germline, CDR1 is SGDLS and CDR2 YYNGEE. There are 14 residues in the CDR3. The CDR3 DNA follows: TGTGCCAGCAGCGTAGATGGGGCCTTCAATGAGCAGTTCTTC. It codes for CASSVDGAFNEQFF.

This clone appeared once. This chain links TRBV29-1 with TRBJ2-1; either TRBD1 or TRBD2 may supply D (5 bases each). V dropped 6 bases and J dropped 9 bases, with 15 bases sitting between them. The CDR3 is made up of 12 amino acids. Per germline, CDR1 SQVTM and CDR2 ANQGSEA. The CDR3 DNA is TGCAGCGTGCACGTCCCAGGGAGTGAGCAGTTCTTC. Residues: CSVHVPGSEQFF.

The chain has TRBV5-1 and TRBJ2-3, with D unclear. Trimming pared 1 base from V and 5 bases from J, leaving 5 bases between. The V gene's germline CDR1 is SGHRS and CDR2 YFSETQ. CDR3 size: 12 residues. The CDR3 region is CASSLSGDTQYF. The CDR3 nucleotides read TGCGCCAGCAGCTTGTCAGGAGATACGCAGTATTTT.

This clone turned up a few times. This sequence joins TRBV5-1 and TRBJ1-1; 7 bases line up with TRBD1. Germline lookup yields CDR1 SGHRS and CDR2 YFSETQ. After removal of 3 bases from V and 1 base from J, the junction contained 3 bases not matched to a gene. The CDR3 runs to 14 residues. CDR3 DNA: TGCGCCAGCAGCTACTGGACAGGGAACACTGAAGCTTTCTTT. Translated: CASSYWTGNTEAFF.

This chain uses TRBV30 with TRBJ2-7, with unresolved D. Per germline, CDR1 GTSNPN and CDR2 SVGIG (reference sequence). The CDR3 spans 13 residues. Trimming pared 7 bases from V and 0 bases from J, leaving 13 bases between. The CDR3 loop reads CASRKPDSYEQYF. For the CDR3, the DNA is TGTGCCTCCCGGAAACCGGACTCCTACGAGCAGTACTTC.

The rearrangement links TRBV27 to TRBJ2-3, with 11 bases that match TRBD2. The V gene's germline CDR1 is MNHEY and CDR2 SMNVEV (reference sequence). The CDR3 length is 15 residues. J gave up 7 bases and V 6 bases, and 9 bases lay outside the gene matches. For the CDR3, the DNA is TGTGCCAGCAGCCCTAGCGGGAGGATCCCTTATACGCAGTATTTT. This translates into CASSPSGRIPYTQYF.

CDR3 amino acids: CASSQPGLSNEKLFF. The CDR3 bases are TGTGCCAGCAGTCAACCGGGACTGAGTAATGAAAAACTGTTTTTT. The chain links TRBV28 to TRBJ1-4; perhaps TRBD1 as D (5 bases). V lost 5 bases, J lost 4 bases, and 14 bases lay in between. The CDR3 has 15 residues. Per germline, CDR1 MDHEN and CDR2 SYDVKM.

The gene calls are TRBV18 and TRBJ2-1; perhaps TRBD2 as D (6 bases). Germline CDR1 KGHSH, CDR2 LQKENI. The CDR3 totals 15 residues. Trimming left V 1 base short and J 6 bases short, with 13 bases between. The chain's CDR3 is CASSPLRESGNEQFF. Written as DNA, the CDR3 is TGTGCCAGCTCACCACTACGGGAGAGTGGCAATGAGCAGTTCTTC.

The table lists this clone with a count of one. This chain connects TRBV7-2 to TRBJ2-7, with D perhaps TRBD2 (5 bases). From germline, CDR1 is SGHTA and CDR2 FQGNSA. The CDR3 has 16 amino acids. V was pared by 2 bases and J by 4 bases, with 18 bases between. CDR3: CASSLPLTRVGYEQYF. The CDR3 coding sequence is TGTGCCAGCAGCTTACCCCTAACTAGGGTCGGGTACGAGCAGTACTTC. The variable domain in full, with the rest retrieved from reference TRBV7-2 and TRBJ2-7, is GAGVSQSPSNKVTEKGKDVELRCDPISGHTALYWYRQSLGQGLEFLIYFQGNSAPDKSGLPSDRFSAERTGGSVSTLTIQRTQQEDSAVYLCASSLPLTRVGYEQYFGPGTRLTVT.